The source of this T cell receptor (beta chain) is a study of beta chain features in type 1 diabetes. General study findings and limits: A potential influence of HLA type upon TCRB rearrangement remained unresolved herein. Across patients, naive, central memory and Treg TCRB repertoires exhibited apparently greater similarity than was observed across healthy donors. PCR may have favored shorter templates equally in patients and controls.

This clone was seen more than once but under ten times. Antigen specificity is unknown. Germline values: CDR1 SGHKS, CDR2 YYEKEE (reference sequence). CDR3 length: 15 residues. Trimming at V came to 3 bases and at J to 9 bases, leaving 11 bases not matched to a gene. What was sequenced were expressed TCRB transcripts, since all of the isolated RNA had been reverse transcribed. Profiling relied on immunoSEQ multiplex PCR, and the TCRdb table lists in-frame clones only, not all of them. This sample carries 38,000 or so clones, roughly 67% of them seen once, and the ten largest clones take around 2%. Specimen: Tregs from blood. The receptor was derived from a woman in her 30s in good health. The chain uses TRBV5-5 and TRBJ2-1; 8 nucleotides match TRBD2. As DNA, the CDR3 is TGTGCCAGCAGCTCAGCGGGAGAGTTGGCGACTGAGCAGTTCTTC. Translating it yields CASSSAGELATEQFF.